The next 25 T cell receptor beta chains were all read from a single sample in a study of cytomegalovirus exposure and HLA in healthy donors (dated by TCRdb to 2015 to 2018). The library relied on the immunoSEQ multiplex PCR assay. For the multiplex PCR, a mixture combining 60 forward primers for TCR Vbeta segments and 13 reverse primers for TCR Jbeta segments was used. TCRdb retrieved this table from immuneACCESS and kept in-frame rearrangements only. Not all clones are present; in checked studies, unresolved V genes account for under half, and no reason is known for the remainder. Counted in this sample were approximately 190,000 clones; approximately 79% of them appeared once. Of the sample, 6.3% falls within the top ten clones. Input material: PBMCs. All receptors come from a man aged 40-55 years in good health and CMV-seropositive.

The rearrangement uses TRBV5-4 and TRBJ1-2, with D possibly matching TRBD1 (6 bases). CDR1 is SGHNT, CDR2 YYREEE, per germline (reference sequence). The V gene lost 4 bases and the J gene lost 1 base, with 11 bases spanning the gap. The CDR3 has 14 residues. CDR3 bases: TGTGCCAGCAGCGGTCAGGGGATTAACTATGGCTACACCTTC. Protein product: CASSGQGINYGYTF.

The V call is TRBV5-4, the J call TRBJ1-3; TRBD1 is a possible D gene (6 bases). This CDR3 has 13 residues. Looked up from germline, CDR1 is SGHNT and CDR2 is YYREEE (reference sequence). V was pared by 10 bases and J by 4 bases, with 15 bases between. The CDR3 nucleotides read TGTGCCCTTGGGGGCGCGAAAGGAAACACCATATATTTT. Translation gives CALGGAKGNTIYF.

The chain links TRBV10-3 to TRBJ2-2; D call uncertain. V lost 8 bases to trimming and J lost 0 bases, with 13 bases between them. Germline CDR1 reads ENHRY; CDR2 reads SYGVKD. This CDR3 contains 15 residues. In DNA, the CDR3 is TGTGCCATCGAAAACGGCCAGGCGAACACCGGGGAGCTGTTTTTT. As protein: CAIENGQANTGELFF.

CDR3 in DNA: TGCGCCAGCAGCCAACTTCCACCGGGAGGGGGCACTGAAGCTTTCTTT. Its translation: CASSQLPPGGGTEAFF. The chain combines TRBV4-1 with TRBJ1-1, with D maybe TRBD1 (6 bases). CDR3 size: 16 residues. Trimming pared 2 bases from V and 4 bases from J, leaving 17 bases between. Per the germline V gene, CDR1 is MGHRA and CDR2 is YSYEKL.

This chain joins TRBV13 and TRBJ2-1, with 9 bases matching TRBD1. Unmatched junction bases numbered 9, after V lost 5 bases and J lost 7 bases. CDR3 length equals 15 residues. CDR1 is PRHDT, CDR2 FYEKMQ, per germline (reference sequence). CDR3 residues: CASSHGQGPGNEQFF. The CDR3 nucleotides read TGTGCCAGCAGCCACGGACAGGGGCCTGGGAATGAGCAGTTCTTC.

This chain connects TRBV6-5 to TRBJ2-3; 10 nucleotides align to TRBD2. With 6 bases clipped from V and 5 bases from J, the junction kept 8 bases outside the gene matches. The CDR3 contains 15 residues. The germline V gene encodes CDR1 MNHEY and CDR2 SVGAGI. CDR3 sequence (DNA): TGTGCCAGCAGCCTCAGCGGGGGGGCCGTAGATACGCAGTATTTT. Protein: CASSLSGGAVDTQYF.

The chain's CDR3 is CASSLTGLDTIYF. The CDR3 DNA follows: TGTGCCAGCAGCTTGACAGGGCTGGACACCATATATTTT. The rearrangement joins TRBV5-6 to TRBJ1-3; D possibly corresponds to TRBD1 (6 bases). Germline CDR1 reads SGHDT; CDR2 reads YYEEEE. V shed 1 base and J shed 8 bases, with 10 bases lying between them. This CDR3 comprises 13 residues.

The chain links TRBV2 to TRBJ2-3; TRBD2 matches at 8 bases. Germline V gives CDR1 SNHLY, CDR2 FYNNEI. With V trimmed by 7 bases and J by 2 bases, 11 bases remained unmatched. The CDR3 length is 16 residues. CDR3 residues: CASTPLERGNTDTQYF. Written as DNA, the CDR3 is TGTGCCAGCACGCCCTTGGAGCGGGGGAACACAGATACGCAGTATTTT.

The V gene is TRBV7-2, the J gene TRBJ1-4; unclear D gene. The germline V and J ends were trimmed by 1 base and 0 bases, with 6 bases remaining between them. This CDR3 comprises 15 residues. Germline-derived CDR1 and CDR2 are SGHTA and FQGNSA. CDR3 in DNA: TGTGCCAGCAGCTTAGGGCCAGCAACTAATGAAAAACTGTTTTTT. Residues: CASSLGPATNEKLFF. The entire variable domain, with the rest obtained from reference TRBV7-2 and TRBJ1-4, is as follows: GAGVSQSPSNKVTEKGKDVELRCDPISGHTALYWYRQSLGQGLEFLIYFQGNSAPDKSGLPSDRFSAERTGGSVSTLTIQRTQQEDSAVYLCASSLGPATNEKLFFGSGTQLSVL.

This sequence joins TRBV19 and TRBJ2-2, with 11 bases that match TRBD1. Per the germline V gene, CDR1 is LNHDA and CDR2 is SQIVND (reference sequence). After removal of 5 bases from V and 4 bases from J, the junction contained 15 bases not matched to a gene. This CDR3 spans 19 amino acids. CDR3 DNA sequence: TGTGCCAGTAGTCCCAGTGGGGGGACAGGGGGGCCGGGCACCGGGGAGCTGTTTTTT. Amino acid sequence: CASSPSGGTGGPGTGELFF.

This clone has more than one count but fewer than ten. V usage is TRBV7-8 and J usage is TRBJ2-5, with D tentatively TRBD2 (6 bases). Germline lookup yields CDR1 SGHVS and CDR2 FQNEAQ. This CDR3 spans 14 amino acids. V lost 2 bases and J 3 bases, leaving 10 bases between the germline ends. The CDR3 protein is CASSLSREKETQYF. Written as DNA, the CDR3 is TGTGCCAGCAGCTTATCCCGGGAGAAAGAGACCCAGTACTTC.

V usage is TRBV5-1 and J usage is TRBJ2-5; 10 positions match TRBD2. Per the germline V gene, CDR1 is SGHRS and CDR2 is YFSETQ. The CDR3 is 15 residues long. The ends lost 6 bases at V and 2 bases at J; junction bases unmatched: 7. CDR3 protein: CASTMSGGAQETQYF. Here the CDR3 DNA reads TGCGCCAGCACAATGAGCGGGGGGGCTCAAGAGACCCAGTACTTC.

The gene calls are TRBV5-6 and TRBJ2-3; possible D gene TRBD2, 6 bases. The CDR3 length is 14 residues. The ends were cut back, 0 bases at V and 1 base at J, with 6 bases in the middle. Germline V gene lookup returns CDR1 SGHDT and CDR2 YYEEEE. CDR3 DNA: TGTGCCAGCAGCTTGGCGGGGGGCACAGATACGCAGTATTTT. It encodes CASSLAGGTDTQYF.

The chain uses TRBV28 and TRBJ1-2; 9 nucleotides align to TRBD1. The CDR3 has 17 residues. CDR1 is MDHEN, CDR2 SYDVKM, per germline. V gave up 3 bases and J gave up 3 bases; unmatched junction bases: 11. CDR3 DNA: TGTGCCAGCAGTTTGAGCGCACAGGGGGCGATAGACTATGGCTACACCTTC. This codes for CASSLSAQGAIDYGYTF.

The chain carries TRBV7-3 and TRBJ1-1, with D tentatively TRBD1 (5 bases). Per germline, CDR1 SGHTA and CDR2 FQGTGA. The CDR3 runs to 14 residues. V was clipped by 4 bases and J by 3 bases, with 12 bases between them. The CDR3 nucleotides are TGTGCCAGCAGCTCCCCGGGGGGAGACACTGAAGCTTTCTTT. Translation: CASSSPGGDTEAFF.

This chain uses TRBV7-2 with TRBJ2-1; 8 nucleotides align to TRBD1. Germline CDR1 and CDR2: SGHTA and FQGNSA. Unmatched junction bases numbered 14, after V lost 4 bases and J lost 9 bases. This CDR3 spans 16 amino acids. In DNA, the CDR3 is TGTGCCAGCAGCTCTACCGGGACAGGCTACGGCGGTGAGCAGTTCTTC. As protein: CASSSTGTGYGGEQFF.

The chain couples TRBV5-6 to TRBJ2-1, with a weak D call TRBD1 (5 bases). This CDR3 is 14 amino acids long. The ends were cut back, 0 bases at V and 8 bases at J, with 12 bases in the middle. Germline CDR1 reads SGHDT; CDR2 reads YYEEEE. CDR3 sequence (DNA): TGTGCCAGCAGCTTGGCCTGGGGCAGCGATGAGCAGTTCTTC. Its protein product is CASSLAWGSDEQFF.

The chain links TRBV5-1 to TRBJ2-5; 8 bases agree with TRBD2. The J call is doubtful: the DNA matches TRBJ2-7 better. CDR1 is SGHRS, CDR2 YFSETQ, per germline. The CDR3 length is 15 residues. CDR3 in amino acids: CASSLEASGGYEQYF. Here the CDR3 DNA reads TGCGCCAGCAGCTTGGAGGCTTCGGGGGGGTACGAGCAGTACTTC.

The chain recombines TRBV6-5 with TRBJ1-1; no definite D call. V was clipped by 0 bases and J by 8 bases, with 7 bases between them. The CDR3 is made up of 12 amino acids. Germline values: CDR1 MNHEY, CDR2 SVGAGI. The CDR3 sequence: CASSYSNSEAFF. The CDR3, as DNA: TGTGCCAGCAGTTACTCGAACAGCGAAGCTTTCTTT.

The V and J genes are TRBV29-1 and TRBJ2-7; D may be TRBD2 (5 bases). The germline V and J ends were trimmed by 7 bases and 1 base, with 11 bases remaining between them. Germline CDR1 SQVTM, CDR2 ANQGSEA. The CDR3 runs 12 residues. CDR3 nucleotide sequence: TGCAGCGCCCCCGGGATTTCCTACGAGCAGTACTTC. Translating gives CSAPGISYEQYF.

The chain recombines TRBV9 with TRBJ2-5; TRBD1 agrees at 8 bases. Trimming cost V 0 bases and J 6 bases; bases outside gene matches: 13. The V gene's germline CDR1 is SGDLS and CDR2 YYNGEE. CDR3 length: 17 residues. The CDR3 nucleotides read TGTGCCAGCAGCGTAGCTCCAGGGGGCGTCGGGGGTAAGACCCAGTACTTC. Translation gives CASSVAPGGVGGKTQYF.

This clone was detected a few times. CDR3 nucleotides: TGCAGCGTTGTACCGAGCGGATCCTACGAGCAGTACTTC. It specifies CSVVPSGSYEQYF. The genes are TRBV29-1 and TRBJ2-7; D perhaps matches TRBD2 (5 bases). This CDR3 region has 13 residues. V was cut by 4 bases and J by 1 base, with 11 bases left in between. Germline V gene data show CDR1 as SQVTM and CDR2 as ANQGSEA.

The rearrangement uses TRBV9 and TRBJ2-6, with D perhaps matching TRBD1 (6 bases). Germline V gene lookup returns CDR1 SGDLS and CDR2 YYNGEE. Trimming took 0 bases from V and 2 from J, leaving 9 bases between them. This CDR3 has 16 amino acids. The CDR3 DNA sequence: TGTGCCAGCAGCGTAGGTCCAGGGGCTGGGGCCAACGTCCTGACTTTC. Translated, it gives CASSVGPGAGANVLTF.

The chain uses TRBV6-5 and TRBJ2-1; 12 bases are a match to TRBD2. Per germline, CDR1 MNHEY and CDR2 SVGAGI. This CDR3 comprises 15 residues. The ends lost 6 bases at V and 7 bases at J; junction bases unmatched: 7. CDR3 DNA sequence: TGTGCCAGCAGCCTCGGGCTAGCGGGGGGGAATGAGCAGTTCTTC. Amino acids: CASSLGLAGGNEQFF.

The chain has TRBV9 and TRBJ2-6; a possible D gene is TRBD2 (5 bases). CDR1 is SGDLS, CDR2 YYNGEE, per germline. The V and J ends lost 8 bases and 0 bases respectively, with 9 bases between them. This CDR3 is 14 amino acids long. The CDR3 region has the DNA TGTGCCAGTCAGAGGGACTCTGGGGCCAACGTCCTGACTTTC. This encodes CASQRDSGANVLTF.